The 27 T cell receptor beta chains below were found in one sample sequenced in a study of graft-versus-host responses after intestinal transplantation. These receptors' targets are unknown. Libraries were prepared by immunoSEQ multiplex PCR; TCRdb keeps only in-frame clonotypes and omits some of them. Here the sample spans about 130,000 clones, 92% being singletons. The input for sequencing was unstimulated CD4+ T cells sorted from spleen or lymph node cells, taken before intestinal transplant. The receptors were gathered from a human donor who received an intestinal transplant.

The chain uses TRBV5-4 and TRBJ1-1; 11 bases line up with TRBD1. Trimming cost V 3 bases and J 4 bases; bases outside gene matches: 8. CDR3 size: 16 residues. Germline loops: CDR1 SGHNT, CDR2 YYREEE (reference sequence). The chain's CDR3 is CASSSGQGGRGTEAFF. CDR3 DNA sequence: TGTGCCAGCAGCTCGGGACAGGGGGGAAGAGGCACTGAAGCTTTCTTT.

CDR3 loop: CASSESRGTEAFF. The CDR3 bases are TGTGCCAGCAGTGAGTCTCGGGGTACTGAAGCTTTCTTT. The V and J genes are TRBV6-1 and TRBJ1-1; no definite D call. The CDR3 is 13 residues long. Deletions cut 3 bases from V and 5 bases from J, with 10 bases between. Looked up from germline, CDR1 is MNHNS and CDR2 is SASEGT.

This clone was counted a single time. The rearrangement joins TRBV5-6 to TRBJ1-2; TRBD1 is a possible D gene (5 bases). The germline V gene encodes CDR1 SGHDT and CDR2 YYEEEE. The CDR3 extends over 13 amino acids. Trimming pared 1 base from V and 7 bases from J, leaving 11 bases between. The CDR3 nucleotides are TGTGCCAGCAGCTTGAAAGGGGAGGGTGGCTACACCTTC. Its translation is CASSLKGEGGYTF. Using reference TRBV5-6 and TRBJ1-2 for the parts outside the CDR3, the full variable domain is DAGVTQSPTHLIKTRGQQVTLRCSPKSGHDTVSWYQQALGQGPQFIFQYYEEEERQRGNFPDRFSGHQFPNYSSELNVNALLLGDSALYLCASSLKGEGGYTFGSGTRLTVV.

The chain couples TRBV4-1 to TRBJ2-4; D unresolved. Germline V lookup: CDR1 MGHRA, CDR2 YSYEKL. This CDR3 has 17 residues. Trimming stripped 0 bases from V and 2 bases from J, with 14 bases between. For the CDR3, the DNA is TGCGCCAGCAGCCAAGAGTTTCGGGTGACGACCAAAAACATTCAGTACTTC. This codes for CASSQEFRVTTKNIQYF.

The chain couples TRBV5-1 to TRBJ1-4; TRBD1 aligns across 9 bases. The CDR3 loop spans 14 amino acids. J was trimmed by 8 bases and V by 3 bases; bases with no gene match: 5. Per the germline V gene, CDR1 is SGHRS and CDR2 is YFSETQ. As DNA, the CDR3 is TGCGCCAGCAGCTCAGGGACAGGGCCCGAAAAACTGTTTTTT. Residues: CASSSGTGPEKLFF.

The V call is TRBV6-5, the J call TRBJ2-2; D is undetermined. This CDR3 has 13 residues. V lost 6 bases, J lost 3 bases, and 8 bases lay in between. Germline V CDR1 and CDR2: MNHEY, SVGAGI. This CDR3 is CASRGRDTGELFF. Here the CDR3 DNA reads TGTGCCAGCAGAGGACGGGACACCGGGGAGCTGTTTTTT.

This clone has only a few counts. The chain carries TRBV5-1 and TRBJ1-2; no clear D. V lost 0 bases to trimming and J lost 4 bases, with 13 bases between them. Germline V gives CDR1 SGHRS, CDR2 YFSETQ. The CDR3 has 15 residues. CDR3 coding DNA: TGCGCCAGCAGCTTGGCCGGGGAGGGCCGCTATGGCTACACCTTC. Translated: CASSLAGEGRYGYTF.

The J gene is TRBJ1-6, the V gene TRBV30; D is undetermined. The CDR3 loop spans 13 amino acids. Per the germline V gene, CDR1 is GTSNPN and CDR2 is SVGIG (reference sequence). V lost 2 bases to trimming and J lost 6 bases, with 8 bases between them. The chain's CDR3 is CAWSMSRNSPLHF. In DNA, the CDR3 is TGTGCCTGGAGTATGTCCCGTAATTCACCCCTCCACTTT. Complete variable domain (other parts from reference TRBV30 and TRBJ1-6): SQTIHQWPATLVQPVGSPLSLECTVEGTSNPNLYWYRQAAGRGLQLLFYSVGIGQISSEVPQNLSASRPQDRQFILSSKKLLLSDSGFYLCAWSMSRNSPLHFGNGTRLTVT.

The chain links TRBV18 to TRBJ2-7; TRBD2 matches at 9 bases. With V trimmed by 1 base and J by 3 bases, 4 bases remained unmatched. CDR3 length equals 15 residues. Germline CDR1 is KGHSH and CDR2 is LQKENI. The CDR3 DNA sequence: TGTGCCAGCTCACCACTGCGGGAGGGCCTCTACGAGCAGTACTTC. This codes for CASSPLREGLYEQYF.

The chain joins TRBV7-2 to TRBJ2-5, with TRBD1 matching 9 bases. The CDR3 covers 15 residues. Unmatched junction bases numbered 10, after V lost 4 bases and J lost 7 bases. CDR1 SGHTA and CDR2 FQGNSA come from the germline V gene. The CDR3 spells CASSSGQGTIRTQYF. The CDR3 coding sequence is TGTGCCAGCAGCTCGGGACAGGGTACCATCAGGACCCAGTACTTC.

The chain employs TRBV11-2 and TRBJ2-1; 7 bases fit TRBD2. V shed 5 bases, J shed 3 bases, and the junction held 10 bases outside the gene matches. The CDR3 runs 16 residues. Germline loops: CDR1 SGHAT, CDR2 FQNNGV. The CDR3 reads CASSRREYAVYNEQFF. The CDR3 coding sequence is TGTGCCAGCAGCAGGCGGGAGTATGCCGTCTACAATGAGCAGTTCTTC.

J is TRBJ2-2 and V is TRBV6-4; TRBD1 matches 10 bases. Trimming took 4 bases from V and 6 from J; bases not matched to a gene: 5. Looked up from germline, CDR1 is MRHNA and CDR2 is SNTAGT. The CDR3 sequence is 15 residues long. In DNA, the CDR3 is TGTGCCAGCAGTGCCGGGACAGGGGTTGCCGGGGAGCTGTTTTTT. Its translation: CASSAGTGVAGELFF.

This chain uses TRBV18 with TRBJ2-3; tentatively, D is TRBD2 (5 bases). CDR1 is KGHSH, CDR2 LQKENI, per germline. V lost 6 bases and J lost 4, with 8 bases in between. CDR3 size: 12 residues. CDR3 residues: CASSEGADTQYF. In DNA form, the CDR3 reads TGTGCCAGCTCCGAGGGAGCAGATACGCAGTATTTT.

This chain connects TRBV30 to TRBJ2-1; the match to TRBD2 covers 7 bases. From germline, CDR1 is GTSNPN and CDR2 SVGIG (reference sequence). The CDR3 covers 11 residues. V shed 4 bases, J shed 13 bases, and the junction held 7 bases outside the gene matches. As DNA, the CDR3 is TGTGCCTGGACCGCGGGAGCGGGCCAGTTCTTC. Translation: CAWTAGAGQFF.

This chain uses TRBV6-5 with TRBJ2-1, with 7 nucleotides matching TRBD2. There are 16 residues in the CDR3. The V segment lost 4 bases and the J segment 2 bases; nucleotides outside the gene matches: 8. Germline V gene sequence: CDR1 MNHEY, CDR2 SVGAGI. This CDR3 is CASSSRLAVPYNEQFF. As DNA, the CDR3 is TGTGCCAGCAGTTCCCGCCTAGCGGTCCCCTACAATGAGCAGTTCTTC.

This sequence joins TRBV30 and TRBJ1-4; D not certain. This CDR3 comprises 13 residues. Germline values: CDR1 GTSNPN, CDR2 SVGIG (reference sequence). Trimming left V 1 base short and J 4 bases short, with 7 bases between. The CDR3: CAWSGLGNEKLFF. The CDR3 DNA is TGTGCCTGGAGTGGACTGGGTAATGAAAAACTGTTTTTT.

The chain uses TRBV5-1 and TRBJ2-3; a possible D gene is TRBD2 (5 bases). Trimming left V 6 bases short and J 0 bases short, with 11 bases between. Germline V gives CDR1 SGHRS, CDR2 YFSETQ. This CDR3 contains 14 residues. The CDR3 nucleotides read TGCGCCAGCACCGTGGAGGTTAGCACAGATACGCAGTATTTT. As protein: CASTVEVSTDTQYF. The whole variable domain, filled in from reference TRBV5-1 and TRBJ2-3, reads KAGVTQTPRYLIKTRGQQVTLSCSPISGHRSVSWYQQTPGQGLQFLFEYFSETQRNKGNFPGRFSGRQFSNSRSEMNVSTLELGDSALYLCASTVEVSTDTQYFGPGTRLTVL.

The rearrangement joins TRBV6-1 to TRBJ2-6; D not resolved. Per germline, CDR1 MNHNS and CDR2 SASEGT. CDR3 length: 14 residues. V gave up 6 bases and J gave up 4 bases, with 10 bases separating them. CDR3 in amino acids: CASSSWSGANVLTF. CDR3 nucleotides: TGTGCCAGCAGCTCATGGTCAGGGGCCAACGTCCTGACTTTC.

The chain links TRBV2 to TRBJ2-7; 7 bases map to TRBD1. V shed 2 bases and J 5 bases; nucleotides not matched to a gene: 15. The V gene's germline CDR1 is SNHLY and CDR2 FYNNEI. The CDR3 length is 17 residues. The CDR3 bases are TGTGCCAGCAGTGAATCTCCTAGGAGACAGGGTGGTGACGAGCAGTACTTC. Its protein is CASSESPRRQGGDEQYF.

V is TRBV5-1 and J is TRBJ2-2; D may be TRBD2 (5 bases). The V and J ends lost 4 bases and 1 base respectively, with 20 bases between them. The CDR3 is made up of 18 amino acids. Germline values: CDR1 SGHRS, CDR2 YFSETQ. The CDR3 DNA reads TGCGCCAGCAGCCCCCAGGAGGCATGGACGAGGAACACCGGGGAGCTGTTTTTT. This codes for CASSPQEAWTRNTGELFF.

The chain carries TRBV9 and TRBJ1-6, with 8 bases fitting TRBD1. In germline, CDR1 is SGDLS, CDR2 YYNGEE. CDR3 length: 17 amino acids. With 0 bases clipped from V and 8 bases from J, the junction kept 10 bases outside the gene matches. CDR3 in amino acids: CASSVALGQGKDSPLHF. CDR3 sequence (DNA): TGTGCCAGCAGCGTAGCCCTCGGACAGGGAAAGGATTCACCCCTCCACTTT.

The rearrangement links TRBV18 to TRBJ2-1; maybe TRBD1 (5 bases). Germline V gene data show CDR1 as KGHSH and CDR2 as LQKENI. The CDR3 runs to 15 residues. V was clipped by 2 bases and J by 7 bases, with 15 bases between them. In DNA, the CDR3 is TGTGCCAGCTCACCAGGGCTAGGGGCATGGAATGAGCAGTTCTTC. Translation: CASSPGLGAWNEQFF.

The J gene is TRBJ1-1, the V gene TRBV6-5; 11 bases line up with TRBD1. The length of the CDR3 is 15 residues. Germline CDR1 MNHEY, CDR2 SVGAGI. With 0 bases clipped from V and 4 bases from J, the junction kept 1 base outside the gene matches. CDR3 amino acids: CASSYSGTGGTEAFF. The CDR3 region has the DNA TGTGCCAGCAGTTACTCGGGGACAGGGGGCACTGAAGCTTTCTTT.

CDR3 region: CAISDGTSGRQKVYNEQFF. CDR3 DNA sequence: TGTGCCATCAGTGATGGTACTAGCGGGAGACAGAAGGTGTACAATGAGCAGTTCTTC. The rearrangement uses TRBV10-3 and TRBJ2-1; 11 bases fit TRBD2. CDR1 ENHRY and CDR2 SYGVKD come from the germline V gene. The CDR3 has 19 amino acids. V shed 3 bases and J 4 bases; nucleotides not matched to a gene: 14.

A remark on this clone: Other DNA sequences from this sample encode an identical CDR3 as well. The V gene is TRBV5-1, the J gene TRBJ2-7, with D uncertain. This CDR3 is 12 amino acids long. Trimming stripped 1 base from V and 4 bases from J, with 6 bases between. The germline V gene encodes CDR1 SGHRS and CDR2 YFSETQ. The CDR3 here is CASSLPSYEQYF. The CDR3 DNA reads as TGCGCCAGCAGCTTGCCGAGTTACGAGCAGTACTTC. The full variable domain, its missing parts supplied by reference TRBV5-1 and TRBJ2-7, is KAGVTQTPRYLIKTRGQQVTLSCSPISGHRSVSWYQQTPGQGLQFLFEYFSETQRNKGNFPGRFSGRQFSNSRSEMNVSTLELGDSALYLCASSLPSYEQYFGPGTRLTVT.

V is TRBV18 and J is TRBJ2-1; D gene ambiguous. Looked up from germline, CDR1 is KGHSH and CDR2 is LQKENI. The germline V and J ends were trimmed by 6 bases and 13 bases, with 16 bases remaining between them. The CDR3 has 12 amino acids. CDR3 coding DNA: TGTGCCAGCTCCCTCTCGAGCGACGGACAGTTCTTC. This gives the protein CASSLSSDGQFF.

The gene calls are TRBV5-6 and TRBJ1-3, with D possibly TRBD1 on 5 matching bases. The CDR3 sequence is 15 residues long. Per germline, CDR1 SGHDT and CDR2 YYEEEE. V was shortened by 4 bases and J by 1 base, with 12 bases between the two germline ends. The CDR3 loop is CASSPGTISGNTIYF. DNA of the CDR3: TGTGCCAGCAGCCCTGGGACGATTTCTGGAAACACCATATATTTT.